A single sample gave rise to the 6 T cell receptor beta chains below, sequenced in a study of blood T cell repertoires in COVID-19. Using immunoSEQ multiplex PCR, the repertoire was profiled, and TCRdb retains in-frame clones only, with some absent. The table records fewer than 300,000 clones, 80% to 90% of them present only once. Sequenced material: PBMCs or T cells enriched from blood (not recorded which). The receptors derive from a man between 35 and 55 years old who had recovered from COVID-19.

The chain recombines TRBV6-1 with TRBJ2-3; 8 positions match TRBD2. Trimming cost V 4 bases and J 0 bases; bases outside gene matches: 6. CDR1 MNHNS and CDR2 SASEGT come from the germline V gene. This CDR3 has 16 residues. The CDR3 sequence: CASSALLAVSTDTQYF. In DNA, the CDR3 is TGTGCCAGCAGTGCCCTACTAGCGGTTAGCACAGATACGCAGTATTTT.

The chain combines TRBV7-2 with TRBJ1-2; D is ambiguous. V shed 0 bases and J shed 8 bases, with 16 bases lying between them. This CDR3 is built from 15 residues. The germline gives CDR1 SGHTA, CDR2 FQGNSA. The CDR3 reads CASSLAKDLPGGYTF. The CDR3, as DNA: TGTGCCAGCAGCTTAGCCAAGGACCTACCGGGGGGCTACACCTTC.

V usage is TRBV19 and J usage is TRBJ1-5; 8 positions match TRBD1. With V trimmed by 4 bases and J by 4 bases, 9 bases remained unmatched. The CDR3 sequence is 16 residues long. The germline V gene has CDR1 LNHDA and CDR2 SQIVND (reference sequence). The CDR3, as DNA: TGTGCCAGTAGTACCCGGACAGGGATTTGGAATCAGCCCCAGCATTTT. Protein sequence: CASSTRTGIWNQPQHF.

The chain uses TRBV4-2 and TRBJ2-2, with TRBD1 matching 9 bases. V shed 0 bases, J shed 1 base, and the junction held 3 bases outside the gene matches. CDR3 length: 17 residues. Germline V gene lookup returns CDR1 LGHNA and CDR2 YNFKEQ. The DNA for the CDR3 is TGTGCCAGCAGCCAAGAACCGGGACAGGGGAACACCGGGGAGCTGTTTTTT. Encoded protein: CASSQEPGQGNTGELFF.

The chain's CDR3 is CSVGQAYEQYF. CDR3 in DNA: TGCAGCGTTGGACAAGCCTACGAGCAGTACTTC. The rearrangement joins TRBV29-1 to TRBJ2-7, with D unresolved. The CDR3 contains 11 residues. Germline lookup yields CDR1 SQVTM and CDR2 ANQGSEA. V gave up 4 bases and J gave up 2 bases, with 6 bases separating them.

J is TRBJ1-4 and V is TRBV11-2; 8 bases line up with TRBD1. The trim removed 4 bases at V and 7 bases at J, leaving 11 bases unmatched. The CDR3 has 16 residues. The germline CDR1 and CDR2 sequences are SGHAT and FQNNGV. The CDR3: CASSWDGTGVGEKLFF. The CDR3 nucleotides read TGTGCCAGCAGCTGGGACGGGACAGGAGTGGGTGAAAAACTGTTTTTT.